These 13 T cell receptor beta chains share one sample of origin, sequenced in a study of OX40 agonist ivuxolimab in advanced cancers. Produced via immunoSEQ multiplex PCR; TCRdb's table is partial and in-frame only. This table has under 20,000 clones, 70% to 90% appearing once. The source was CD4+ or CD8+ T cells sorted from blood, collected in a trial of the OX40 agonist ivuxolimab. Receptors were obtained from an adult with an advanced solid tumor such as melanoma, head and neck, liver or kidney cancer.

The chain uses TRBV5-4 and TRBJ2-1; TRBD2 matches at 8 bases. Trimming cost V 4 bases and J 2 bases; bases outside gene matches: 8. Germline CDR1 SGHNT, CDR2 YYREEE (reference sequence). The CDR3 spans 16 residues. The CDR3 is CASSDAGTSTYNEQFF. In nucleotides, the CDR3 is TGTGCCAGCAGCGACGCCGGGACTAGTACCTACAATGAGCAGTTCTTC.

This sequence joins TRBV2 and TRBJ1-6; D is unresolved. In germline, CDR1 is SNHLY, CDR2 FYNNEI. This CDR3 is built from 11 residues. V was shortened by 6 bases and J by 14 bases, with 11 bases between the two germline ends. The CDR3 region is CASSYMGTLHF. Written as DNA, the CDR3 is TGTGCCAGCAGCTATATGGGGACCCTCCACTTT.

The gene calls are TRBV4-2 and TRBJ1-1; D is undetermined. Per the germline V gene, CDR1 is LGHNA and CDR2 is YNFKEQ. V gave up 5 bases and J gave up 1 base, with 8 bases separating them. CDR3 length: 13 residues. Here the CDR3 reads CASSELGNTEAFF. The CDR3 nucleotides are TGTGCCAGCAGCGAGCTGGGGAACACTGAAGCTTTCTTT.

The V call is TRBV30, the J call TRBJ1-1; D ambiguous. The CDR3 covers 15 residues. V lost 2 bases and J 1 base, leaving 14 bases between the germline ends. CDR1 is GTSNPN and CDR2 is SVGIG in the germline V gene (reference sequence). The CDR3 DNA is TGTGCCTGGAGTCCAAAGGGAGCATGGAACACTGAAGCTTTCTTT. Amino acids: CAWSPKGAWNTEAFF.

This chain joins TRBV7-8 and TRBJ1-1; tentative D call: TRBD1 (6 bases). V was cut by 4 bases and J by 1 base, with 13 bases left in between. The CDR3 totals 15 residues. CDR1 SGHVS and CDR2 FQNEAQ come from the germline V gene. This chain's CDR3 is CASSSDARGNTEAFF. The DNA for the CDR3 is TGTGCCAGCAGCTCGGACGCCAGGGGGAACACTGAAGCTTTCTTT.

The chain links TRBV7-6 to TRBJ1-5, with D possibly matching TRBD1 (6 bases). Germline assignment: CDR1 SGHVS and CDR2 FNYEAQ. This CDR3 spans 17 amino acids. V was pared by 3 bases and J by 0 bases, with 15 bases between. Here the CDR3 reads CASSLDGDNHSNQPQHF. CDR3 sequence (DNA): TGTGCCAGCAGCTTGGATGGGGACAACCATAGCAATCAGCCCCAGCATTTT.

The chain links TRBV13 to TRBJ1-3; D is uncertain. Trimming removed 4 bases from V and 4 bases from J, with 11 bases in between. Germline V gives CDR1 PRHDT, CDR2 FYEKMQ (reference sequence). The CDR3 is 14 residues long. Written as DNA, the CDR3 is TGTGCCAGCAGCTCCAGTTACCTCGGAAACACCATATATTTT. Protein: CASSSSYLGNTIYF. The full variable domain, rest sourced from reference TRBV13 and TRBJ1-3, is AAGVIQSPRHLIKEKRETATLKCYPIPRHDTVYWYQQGPGQDPQFLISFYEKMQSDKGSIPDRFSAQQFSDYHSELNMSSLELGDSALYFCASSSSYLGNTIYFGEGSWLTVV.

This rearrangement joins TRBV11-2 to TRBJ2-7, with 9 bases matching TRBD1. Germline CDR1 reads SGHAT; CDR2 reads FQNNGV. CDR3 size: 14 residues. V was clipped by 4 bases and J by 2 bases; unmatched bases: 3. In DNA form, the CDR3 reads TGTGCCAGCAGCTACGGGACAGGGACCTACGAGCAGTACTTC. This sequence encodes CASSYGTGTYEQYF.

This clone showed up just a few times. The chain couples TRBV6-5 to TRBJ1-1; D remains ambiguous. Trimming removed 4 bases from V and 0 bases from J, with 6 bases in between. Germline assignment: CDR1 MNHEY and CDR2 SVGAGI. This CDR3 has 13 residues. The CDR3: CASSFGLNTEAFF. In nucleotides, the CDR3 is TGTGCCAGCAGTTTCGGCCTGAACACTGAAGCTTTCTTT.

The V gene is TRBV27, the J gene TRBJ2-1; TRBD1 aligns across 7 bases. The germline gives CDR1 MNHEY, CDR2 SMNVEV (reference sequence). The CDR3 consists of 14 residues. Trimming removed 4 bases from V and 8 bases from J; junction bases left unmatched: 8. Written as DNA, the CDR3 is TGTGCCAGCAGTTCATTGACAGGGTACTATGAGCAGTTCTTC. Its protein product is CASSSLTGYYEQFF.

The CDR3 coding sequence is TGTGCCAGCAGCGGGGACAGGGGCGAGGATGGCTACACCTTC. Its protein product is CASSGDRGEDGYTF. The V and J genes are TRBV7-8 and TRBJ1-2, with TRBD1 matching over 10 bases. V shed 5 bases, J shed 6 bases, and the junction held 6 bases outside the gene matches. This CDR3 is built from 14 residues. Germline V gene data show CDR1 as SGHVS and CDR2 as FQNEAQ.

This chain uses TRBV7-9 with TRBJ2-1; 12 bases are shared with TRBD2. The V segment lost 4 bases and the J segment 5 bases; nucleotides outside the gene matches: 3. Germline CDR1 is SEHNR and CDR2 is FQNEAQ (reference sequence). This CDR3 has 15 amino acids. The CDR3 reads CASSSGLAGHNEQFF. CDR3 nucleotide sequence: TGTGCCAGCAGCTCGGGACTAGCGGGCCACAATGAGCAGTTCTTC.

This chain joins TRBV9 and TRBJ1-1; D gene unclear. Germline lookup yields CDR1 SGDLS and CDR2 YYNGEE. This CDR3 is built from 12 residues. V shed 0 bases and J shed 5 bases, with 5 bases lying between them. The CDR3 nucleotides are TGTGCCAGCAGCGTAGCCCGAACTGAAGCTTTCTTT. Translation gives CASSVARTEAFF.